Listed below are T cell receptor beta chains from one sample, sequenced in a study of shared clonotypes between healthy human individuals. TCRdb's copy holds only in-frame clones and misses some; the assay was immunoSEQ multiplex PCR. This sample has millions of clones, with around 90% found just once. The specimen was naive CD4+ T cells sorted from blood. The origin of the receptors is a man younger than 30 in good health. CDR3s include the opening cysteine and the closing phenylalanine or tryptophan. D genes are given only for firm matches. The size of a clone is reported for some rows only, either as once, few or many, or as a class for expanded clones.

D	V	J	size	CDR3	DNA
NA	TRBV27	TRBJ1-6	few	CASSLFGESPLHF	TGTGCCAGCAGTTTGTTTGGGGAATCACCCCTCCACTTT
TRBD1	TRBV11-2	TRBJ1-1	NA	CASSPCSQGANWDTEAFF	TGTGCCAGCAGCCCCTGCTCGCAGGGGGCGAATTGGGACACTGAAGCTTTCTTT
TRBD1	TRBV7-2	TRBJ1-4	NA	CASSFDRGGEKLFF	TGTGCCAGCAGCTTCGACAGGGGGGGCGAAAAACTGTTTTTT
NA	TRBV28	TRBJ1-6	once	CASSSPGTGYSPLHF	TGTGCCAGCAGTTCCCCCGGGACGGGCTACTCACCCCTCCACTTT
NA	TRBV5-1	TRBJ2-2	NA	CASSLEPSYTGELFF	TGCGCCAGCAGCTTGGAGCCGTCATACACCGGGGAGCTGTTTTTT
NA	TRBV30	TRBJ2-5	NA	CAWILQGGAETQYF	TGTGCCTGGATACTCCAGGGGGGAGCAGAGACCCAGTACTTC
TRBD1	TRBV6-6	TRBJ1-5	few	CASSKVQGARVPQHF	TGTGCCAGCAGCAAGGTTCAGGGGGCGCGGGTTCCCCAGCATTTT
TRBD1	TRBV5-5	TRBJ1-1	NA	CASRMGQVNTEAFF	TGTGCCAGCAGAATGGGACAGGTGAACACTGAAGCTTTCTTT
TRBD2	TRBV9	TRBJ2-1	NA	CASSVYPPGLAGGGNEQFF	TGTGCCAGCAGCGTTTATCCCCCGGGACTAGCGGGAGGGGGGAATGAGCAGTTCTTC
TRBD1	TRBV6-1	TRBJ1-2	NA	CASSDKDRGLTDTF	TGTGCCAGCAGTGACAAGGACAGGGGGTTAACAGATACCTTC
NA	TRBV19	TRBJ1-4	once	CASSAFLTWGGEKLFF	TGTGCCAGTAGTGCCTTTTTGACGTGGGGAGGCGAAAAACTGTTTTTT
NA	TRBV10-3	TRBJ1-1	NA	CAISERVMGGNTEAFF	TGTGCCATCAGTGAGAGAGTGATGGGGGGTAACACTGAAGCTTTCTTT
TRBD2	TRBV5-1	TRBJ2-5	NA	CASTPTGLAGGGETQYF	TGCGCCAGCACCCCTACCGGACTAGCGGGGGGAGGAGAGACCCAGTACTTC
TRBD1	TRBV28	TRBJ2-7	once	CASSLSPGQGGYEQYF	TGTGCCAGCAGTTTATCACCGGGACAGGGGGGGTACGAGCAGTACTTC
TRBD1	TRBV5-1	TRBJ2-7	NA	CASSPKTGGEITHYYEQYF	TGCGCCAGCAGCCCTAAGACAGGGGGCGAGATCACACATTACTACGAGCAGTACTTC
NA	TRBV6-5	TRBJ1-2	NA	CASSQGTNYGYTF	TGTGCCAGCAGTCAAGGGACAAACTATGGCTACACCTTC
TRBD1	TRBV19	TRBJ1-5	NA	CASSTVTGNQPQHF	TGTGCCAGTAGTACTGTGACAGGGAATCAGCCCCAGCATTTT
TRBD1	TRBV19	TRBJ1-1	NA	CASSSSWGQGALSLGTEAFF	TGTGCCAGTAGTTCCTCCTGGGGACAGGGGGCGTTAAGTTTGGGCACTGAAGCTTTCTTT
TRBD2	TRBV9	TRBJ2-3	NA	CASSFGSLAVSTDTQYF	TGTGCCAGCAGCTTCGGGTCCCTAGCGGTTAGCACAGATACGCAGTATTTT
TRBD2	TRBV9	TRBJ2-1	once	CASSSQPTSGGAWYNEQFF	TGTGCCAGCAGCTCCCAGCCGACTAGCGGGGGGGCGTGGTACAATGAGCAGTTCTTC
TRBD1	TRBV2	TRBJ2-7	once	CASHLDRGREQYF	TGTGCCAGCCACCTGGACAGGGGACGCGAGCAGTACTTC
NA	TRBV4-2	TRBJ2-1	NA	CASRVGAEQFF	TGTGCCAGCAGGGTGGGGGCGGAGCAGTTCTTC
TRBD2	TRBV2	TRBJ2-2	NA	CASRGLARSTGELFF	TGTGCCAGCAGGGGACTAGCGCGGTCCACCGGGGAGCTGTTTTTT
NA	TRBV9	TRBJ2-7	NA	CASSGRGNYEQYF	TGTGCCAGCAGCGGACGGGGGAACTACGAGCAGTACTTC
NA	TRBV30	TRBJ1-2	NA	CAWSLPFLRGNGYTF	TGTGCCTGGAGTCTCCCATTTCTGCGTGGTAATGGCTACACCTTC
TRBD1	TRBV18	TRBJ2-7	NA	CASSLSGQGASYEQYF	TGTGCCAGCTCACTGAGCGGACAGGGGGCGAGCTACGAGCAGTACTTC
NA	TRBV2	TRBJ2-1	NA	CASSLNSGLAGEEQFF	TGTGCCAGCAGTTTAAATTCAGGACTTGCAGGGGAGGAGCAGTTCTTC
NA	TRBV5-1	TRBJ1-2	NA	CASSPGTSRYGYTF	TGCGCCAGCAGCCCCGGGACATCCCGTTATGGCTACACCTTC
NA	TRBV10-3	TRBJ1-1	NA	CAISELGGDTEAFF	TGTGCCATCAGTGAATTAGGTGGGGATACTGAAGCTTTCTTT
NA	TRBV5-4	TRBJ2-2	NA	CASSVTGELFF	TGTGCCAGCAGCGTCACCGGGGAGCTGTTTTTT
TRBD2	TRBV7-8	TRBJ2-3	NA	CASSQLAGYTDTQYF	TGTGCCAGCAGCCAACTAGCGGGGTACACAGATACGCAGTATTTT
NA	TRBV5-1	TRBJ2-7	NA	CASSLVDSTYEQYF	TGCGCCAGCAGCTTGGTCGACAGTACCTACGAGCAGTACTTC
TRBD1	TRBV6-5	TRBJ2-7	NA	CASRNGQGVYEQYF	TGTGCCAGCAGGAACGGACAGGGGGTCTACGAGCAGTACTTC
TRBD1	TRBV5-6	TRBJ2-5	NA	CASSRDRVGTQYF	TGTGCCAGCAGTCGGGACAGGGTCGGGACCCAGTACTTC
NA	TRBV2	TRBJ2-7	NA	CASTLTDSYEQYF	TGTGCCAGCACCTTGACGGACAGCTACGAGCAGTACTTC
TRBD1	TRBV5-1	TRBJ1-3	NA	CASSLASSTGPGNTIYF	TGCGCCAGCAGCTTGGCCTCATCGACAGGGCCTGGAAACACCATATATTTT
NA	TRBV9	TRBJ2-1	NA	CASSVAQGWDEQFF	TGTGCCAGCAGCGTAGCCCAAGGGTGGGATGAGCAGTTCTTC
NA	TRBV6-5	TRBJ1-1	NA	CASIGPSPNTEAFF	TGTGCCAGCATAGGGCCGTCTCCGAACACTGAAGCTTTCTTT
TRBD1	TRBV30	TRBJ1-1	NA	CAHGQGPEAFF	TGTGCACATGGACAGGGCCCTGAAGCTTTCTTT
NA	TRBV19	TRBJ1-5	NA	CASSPGNFNQPQHF	TGTGCCAGTAGTCCAGGGAACTTCAATCAGCCCCAGCATTTT
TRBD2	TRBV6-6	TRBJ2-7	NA	CASSAGTSGSYEQYF	TGTGCCAGCAGTGCCGGGACTAGCGGGAGCTACGAGCAGTACTTC
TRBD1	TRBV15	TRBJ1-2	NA	CATSRPTGGLDYGYTF	TGTGCCACCAGCAGACCCACAGGGGGCCTAGACTATGGCTACACCTTC
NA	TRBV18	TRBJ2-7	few	CASSTNYEQYF	TGTGCCAGCTCAACCAACTACGAGCAGTACTTC
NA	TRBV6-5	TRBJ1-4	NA	CASRSQGRGNEKLFF	TGTGCCAGCAGGTCACAGGGTCGGGGTAATGAAAAACTGTTTTTT
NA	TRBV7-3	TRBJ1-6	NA	CASSLTGRSPLHF	TGTGCCAGCAGCTTAACGGGGCGTTCACCCCTCCACTTT
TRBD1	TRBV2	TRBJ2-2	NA	CASRWTGNTGELFF	TGTGCCAGCAGGTGGACAGGGAACACCGGGGAGCTGTTTTTT
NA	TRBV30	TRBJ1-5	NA	CAWSATRGAGNQPQHF	TGTGCCTGGAGTGCCACGAGAGGGGCGGGCAATCAGCCCCAGCATTTT
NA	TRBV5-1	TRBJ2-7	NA	CASSPGPPYEQYF	TGCGCCAGCAGCCCCGGACCGCCATACGAGCAGTACTTC
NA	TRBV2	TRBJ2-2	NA	CASSSRGTGELFF	TGTGCCAGCAGCTCAAGGGGCACCGGGGAGCTGTTTTTT
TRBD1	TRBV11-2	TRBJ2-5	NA	CASSLDRLGETQYF	TGTGCCAGCAGCCTGGACAGGCTAGGAGAGACCCAGTACTTC
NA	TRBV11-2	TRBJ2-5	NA	CASSWGPTQETQYF	TGTGCCAGCAGCTGGGGACCGACCCAAGAGACCCAGTACTTC
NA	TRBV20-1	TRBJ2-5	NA	CSAWSGETQYF	TGCAGTGCTTGGTCTGGGGAGACCCAGTACTTC